This T cell receptor (beta chain) was documented in a study of blood T cell repertoires in COVID-19. About the research overall: The analysed material was cDNA or gDNA that came from T cells, B-cell-depleted T cells, or PBMCs.

Original methodology: Estimation of nucleated cell counts was performed using reference gene primer amplification. Produced via immunoSEQ multiplex PCR; TCRdb's table is partial and in-frame only. The D gene and trimming were derived from the DNA, and the V and J assignments and clone size from that table. The sample consists of tens of thousands of clones, 65% to 85% of them appearing once. Trimming left V 4 bases short and J 6 bases short, with 13 bases between. Per the germline V gene, CDR1 is SGHDT and CDR2 is YYEEEE. The CDR3 is 13 amino acids. The source is a woman older than 75 with active or convalescent COVID-19. Material for sequencing was peripheral blood. The V call is TRBV5-6, the J call TRBJ2-5, with D tentatively TRBD1 (6 bases). The CDR3 DNA reads TGTGCCAGCAGCCGACGGGACATCCAGACCCAGTACTTC. It specifies CASSRRDIQTQYF.